One and the same sample provided the 16 T cell receptor beta chains below, sequenced in a study of CD8+CD57+ T cells in acquired aplastic anemia. TCR beta VDJ and CDR3 were profiled, and genomic DNA was the template. TCRdb itself ran the reads through MiXCR, one entry per CDR3 protein. Of over 150,000 distinct CDR3 sequences in the sample, 71% are singletons; the top ten hold 40% to 60%. For sequencing, patients were chosen who had shown expansion of CD8+CD57+ cells by flow cytometry. Sequencing used sorted CD4+, CD8+, or CD8+CD57+ T cells (not recorded which) from PBMCs. The receptor source for this set is a human donor with aplastic anemia.

The CDR3 DNA reads as TGCGCCAGCAGTGTTAGTACAGGATCTACGGAGCAGTACTTC. It encodes CASSVSTGSTEQYF. The chain joins TRBV10-2 to TRBJ2-7; D is perhaps TRBD1 (5 bases). CDR1 and CDR2 from the germline V gene are WSHSY and SAAADI. The CDR3 runs 14 residues. Trimming took off 4 bases at V and 7 bases at J, with 17 bases between the two ends.

The rearrangement joins TRBV19 to TRBJ2-7; 7 nucleotides line up with TRBD1. V lost 5 bases to trimming and J lost 6 bases; unmatched junction nucleotides: 7. The CDR3 sequence is 13 residues long. Germline CDR1 reads LNHDA; CDR2 reads SQIVND (reference sequence). CDR3 sequence: CASSPTGDGEQYF. The CDR3 DNA follows: TGTGCCAGTAGTCCTACAGGGGACGGCGAGCAGTACTTC.

The chain carries TRBV7-9 and TRBJ2-1, with TRBD2 identical over 7 bases. This CDR3 is built from 15 residues. The V and J ends lost 0 bases and 15 bases, in that order; junction bases with no gene match: 14. Germline CDR1 is SEHNR and CDR2 is FQNEAQ (reference sequence). CDR3 bases: TGTGCCAGCAGCTTAGCGTCTGGACTAGTGACGTCTCGGTTCTTC. Translation gives CASSLASGLVTSRFF.

The chain links TRBV25-1 to TRBJ2-5; D uncertain. The CDR3 loop spans 16 amino acids. V lost 2 bases and J 1 base, leaving 14 bases between the germline ends. Per germline, CDR1 MGHDK and CDR2 SYGVNS. Here the CDR3 reads CASSETLMARQETQYF. Here the CDR3 DNA reads TGTGCCAGCAGTGAAACCCTCATGGCACGCCAAGAGACCCAGTACTTC.

The chain recombines TRBV20-1 with TRBJ2-7; no definite D call. CDR1 DFQATT and CDR2 SNEGSKA come from the germline V gene (reference sequence). V was trimmed by 3 bases and J by 2 bases, leaving 14 bases between them. This CDR3 is built from 14 residues. This CDR3 reads CSASDLTLTYEQYF. The CDR3 bases are TGCAGTGCTAGCGATCTTACTCTTACCTACGAGCAGTACTTC.

The chain has TRBV7-9 and TRBJ2-7, with 8 bases identical to TRBD2. The J segment lost 6 bases and the V segment lost 6 bases, leaving 10 bases of the junction unmatched. The germline gives CDR1 SEHNR, CDR2 FQNEAQ (reference sequence). The CDR3 is made up of 14 amino acids. In nucleotides, the CDR3 is TGTGCCAGCAGAATTTCGGGGGGGGTCCGCGAGCAGTACTTC. Translating gives CASRISGGVREQYF.

The V gene is TRBV7-2, the J gene TRBJ2-7; 10 nucleotides align to TRBD2. The J call is doubtful: the DNA matches TRBJ2-1 better. Per germline, CDR1 SGHTA and CDR2 FQGNSA. This CDR3 has 16 amino acids. The CDR3 bases are TGTGCCAGCAGCTTAGGCCTAGCGGGAGCCTACAATGAGCAGTTCTTC. Translating gives CASSLGLAGAYNEQFF.

The rearrangement joins TRBV7-9 to TRBJ1-4; D call uncertain. The CDR3 length is 12 residues. Looked up from germline, CDR1 is SEHNR and CDR2 is FQNEAQ (reference sequence). V was pared by 2 bases and J by 8 bases, with 6 bases between. This CDR3 is CASSLMREKLFF. The CDR3 bases are TGTGCCAGCAGCTTAATGAGAGAAAAACTGTTTTTT. Based on the CDR3 plus reference TRBV7-9 and TRBJ1-4, the full variable domain is DTGVSQNPRHKITKRGQNVTFRCDPISEHNRLYWYRQTLGQGPEFLTYFQNEAQLEKSRLLSDRFSAERPKGSFSTLEIQRTEQGDSAMYLCASSLMREKLFFGSGTQLSVL.

The chain is built from TRBV7-8 and TRBJ2-5; 11 bases match TRBD2. The CDR3 covers 15 residues. Germline V lookup: CDR1 SGHVS, CDR2 FQNEAQ. V trimming: 5 bases; J trimming: 1 base; junction bases outside the gene matches: 3. Here the CDR3 DNA reads TGTGCCAGCAGCCTGGGACTAGCGGCCCAAGAGACCCAGTACTTC. Encoded protein: CASSLGLAAQETQYF.

This clonotype came up a few times. The chain joins TRBV2 to TRBJ2-7; a weak D match, TRBD1 (6 bases). Trimming stripped 6 bases from V and 3 bases from J, with 15 bases between. The length of the CDR3 is 14 residues. Germline CDR1 SNHLY, CDR2 FYNNEI. For the CDR3, the DNA is TGTGCCAGCAGACCCCAGGGGTCGGTCTACGAGCAGTACTTC. Protein: CASRPQGSVYEQYF. Full variable domain (rest looked up from reference TRBV2 and TRBJ2-7): EPEVTQTPSHQVTQMGQEVILRCVPISNHLYFYWYRQILGQKVEFLVSFYNNEISEKSEIFDDQFSVERPDGSNFTLKIRSTKLEDSAMYFCASRPQGSVYEQYFGPGTRLTVT.

This clonotype was seen ten or more times. The chain employs TRBV20-1 and TRBJ1-6, with TRBD1 matching over 8 bases. The CDR3 sequence is 15 residues long. The V segment lost 2 bases and the J segment 7 bases; nucleotides outside the gene matches: 7. CDR1 DFQATT and CDR2 SNEGSKA come from the germline V gene (reference sequence). CDR3 coding DNA: TGCAGTGCTAGAATTATCGGGACAGGCAATTCACCCCTCCACTTT. Translation gives CSARIIGTGNSPLHF.

CDR3 bases: TGTGCCAGTAGAGGGGGGGGAGAGGACACTGAAGCTTTCTTT. Its protein product is CASRGGGEDTEAFF. The V gene is TRBV19, the J gene TRBJ1-1; D is perhaps TRBD1 (6 bases). V was cut by 6 bases and J by 3 bases, with 14 bases left in between. CDR1 LNHDA and CDR2 SQIVND come from the germline V gene (reference sequence). The CDR3 runs to 14 residues.

J is TRBJ1-1 and V is TRBV7-2; tentative D call: TRBD1 (6 bases). V was cut by 1 base and J by 5 bases, with 14 bases left in between. The CDR3 loop spans 15 amino acids. Germline V CDR1 and CDR2: SGHTA, FQGNSA. The CDR3: CASSLGGAMGTEAFF. The DNA for the CDR3 is TGTGCCAGCAGCTTAGGGGGGGCGATGGGTACTGAAGCTTTCTTT. Combining the CDR3 with reference TRBV7-2 and TRBJ1-1 gives the whole variable domain GAGVSQSPSNKVTEKGKDVELRCDPISGHTALYWYRQSLGQGLEFLIYFQGNSAPDKSGLPSDRFSAERTGGSVSTLTIQRTQQEDSAVYLCASSLGGAMGTEAFFGQGTRLTVV.

This chain connects TRBV7-2 to TRBJ1-6; TRBD1 aligns across 8 bases. Trimming removed 0 bases from V and 6 bases from J; junction bases left unmatched: 4. Germline values: CDR1 SGHTA, CDR2 FQGNSA. This CDR3 contains 16 residues. The CDR3 nucleotides are TGTGCCAGCAGCTTAGCGGGGACAGGACTTAATTCACCCCTCCACTTT. Translating it yields CASSLAGTGLNSPLHF. The full variable domain, completed using reference TRBV7-2 and TRBJ1-6, is GAGVSQSPSNKVTEKGKDVELRCDPISGHTALYWYRQSLGQGLEFLIYFQGNSAPDKSGLPSDRFSAERTGGSVSTLTIQRTQQEDSAVYLCASSLAGTGLNSPLHFGNGTRLTVT.

The chain uses TRBV10-1 and TRBJ2-7; a possible D gene is TRBD2 (5 bases). Germline assignment: CDR1 WNHNN and CDR2 SYGVQD (reference sequence). The CDR3 contains 14 residues. Trimming shortened V by 4 bases and J by 3 bases, and 13 bases separated the two germline ends. The CDR3 bases are TGCGCCAGCAGTGCAAGGGAGACCCTCTACGAGCAGTACTTC. Protein: CASSARETLYEQYF.

This clonotype was recorded a few times. The genes are TRBV10-3 and TRBJ2-7; 8 bases map to TRBD1. The CDR3 is 13 residues long. Germline loops: CDR1 ENHRY, CDR2 SYGVKD. Trimming took 5 bases from V and 5 from J; bases not matched to a gene: 5. CDR3 in DNA: TGTGCCATCAGTCCGCAGGGGGCCGACGAGCAGTACTTC. This encodes CAISPQGADEQYF.